This T cell receptor (beta chain) originates from a study of beta chain features in type 1 diabetes. Expressed TCRB transcripts were sequenced, since all the RNA that had been isolated was reverse transcribed. The repertoire was sequenced with immunoSEQ multiplex PCR; TCRdb's copy has only in-frame clones and lacks some. The table shows approximately 380,000 clones, with roughly 16% occurring only once. CDR3 length equals 14 residues. Germline values: CDR1 SGHDN, CDR2 FVKESK. This clone turned up a few times. The junction does not match germline at one end; this may be a read error. The specimen sequenced was naive CD4+ T cells from blood. The chain has TRBV14 and TRBJ2-7; D is perhaps TRBD2 (6 bases). The sequence was collected from a woman aged 18 to 35 in good health. Here the CDR3 DNA reads TGTGCCAGCAGCCGGACCCAGACATCGGGAGTAAAGCACTTC. It translates to CASSRTQTSGVKHF.